These 3 T cell receptor beta chains originate from one sample sequenced in a study of CD8+ T cells in alopecia areata. Extracted from the samples, RNA was reverse transcribed into cDNA to serve as the sequencing template. Here immunoSEQ multiplex PCR was the method, and the copy in TCRdb shows in-frame clones only, minus some. This table has approximately 57,000 clones, 96% appearing once. This material consisted of CD8+ T cells sorted from blood, taken at week 0. The origin of the receptors is a human donor with alopecia areata.

This rearrangement joins TRBV7-9 to TRBJ2-1; 7 nucleotides agree with TRBD1. From germline, CDR1 is SEHNR and CDR2 FQNEAQ (reference sequence). After removal of 3 bases from V and 5 bases from J, the junction contained 7 bases not matched to a gene. CDR3 length: 15 residues. Here the CDR3 DNA reads TGTGCCAGCAGCTTCACCGGGACAGATCACAATGAGCAGTTCTTC. Protein: CASSFTGTDHNEQFF.

J is TRBJ2-1 and V is TRBV29-1; D is undetermined. In germline, CDR1 is SQVTM, CDR2 ANQGSEA. Trimming removed 7 bases at V and 7 bases at J, with 2 bases between. The CDR3 sequence is 8 residues long. The CDR3 coding sequence is TGCAGCGATAATGAGCAGTTCTTC. This encodes CSDNEQFF.

This chain links TRBV2 with TRBJ2-7; the D gene could be TRBD1 or TRBD2 (6 bases each). This CDR3 is built from 12 residues. Trimming cost V 10 bases and J 6 bases, with 16 bases left between them. Germline CDR1 and CDR2: SNHLY and FYNNEI. The CDR3 reads CATAFGGGEQYF. The CDR3 bases are TGTGCCACAGCCTTCGGGGGCGGCGAGCAGTACTTC. The full variable domain, in which reference TRBV2 and TRBJ2-7 provide the parts outside the CDR3, is EPEVTQTPSHQVTQMGQEVILRCVPISNHLYFYWYRQILGQKVEFLVSFYNNEISEKSEIFDDQFSVERPDGSNFTLKIRSTKLEDSAMYFCATAFGGGEQYFGPGTRLTVT.